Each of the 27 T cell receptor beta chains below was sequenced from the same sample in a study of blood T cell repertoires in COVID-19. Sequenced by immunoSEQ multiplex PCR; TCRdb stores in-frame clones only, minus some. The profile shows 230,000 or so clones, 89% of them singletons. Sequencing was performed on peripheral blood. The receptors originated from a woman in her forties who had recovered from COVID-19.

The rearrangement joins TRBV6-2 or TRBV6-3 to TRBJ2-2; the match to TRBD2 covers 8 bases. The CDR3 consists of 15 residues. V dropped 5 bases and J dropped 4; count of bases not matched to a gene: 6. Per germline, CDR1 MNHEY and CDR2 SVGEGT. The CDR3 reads CASSRGLASTGELFF. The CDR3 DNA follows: TGTGCCAGCAGTAGAGGACTAGCTTCCACCGGGGAGCTGTTTTTT.

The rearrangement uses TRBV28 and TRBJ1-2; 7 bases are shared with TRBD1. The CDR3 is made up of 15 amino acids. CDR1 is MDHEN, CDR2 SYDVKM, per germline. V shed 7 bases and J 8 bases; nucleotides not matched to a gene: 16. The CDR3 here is CASTKRGGFQGGYTF. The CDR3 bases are TGTGCCAGCACGAAAAGAGGGGGCTTTCAAGGCGGCTACACCTTC.

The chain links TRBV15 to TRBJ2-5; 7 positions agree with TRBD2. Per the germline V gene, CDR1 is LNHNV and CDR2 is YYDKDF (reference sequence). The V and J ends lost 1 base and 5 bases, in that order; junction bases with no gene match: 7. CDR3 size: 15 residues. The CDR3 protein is CATSRVIGRGETQYF. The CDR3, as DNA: TGTGCCACCAGCAGAGTAATTGGGCGGGGGGAGACCCAGTACTTC.

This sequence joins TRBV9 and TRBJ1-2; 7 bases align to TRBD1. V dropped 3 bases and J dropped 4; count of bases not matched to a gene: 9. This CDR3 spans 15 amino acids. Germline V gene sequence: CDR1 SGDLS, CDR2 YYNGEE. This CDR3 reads CASSGDGTARYGYTF. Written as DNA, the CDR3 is TGTGCCAGCAGCGGCGATGGGACAGCCCGCTATGGCTACACCTTC.

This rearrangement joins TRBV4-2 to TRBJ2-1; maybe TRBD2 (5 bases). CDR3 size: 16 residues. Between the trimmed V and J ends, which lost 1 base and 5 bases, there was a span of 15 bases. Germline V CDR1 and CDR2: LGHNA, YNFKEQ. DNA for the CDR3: TGTGCCAGCAGCCAAGCTTCCGGGGTTGGGAACAATGAGCAGTTCTTC. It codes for CASSQASGVGNNEQFF.

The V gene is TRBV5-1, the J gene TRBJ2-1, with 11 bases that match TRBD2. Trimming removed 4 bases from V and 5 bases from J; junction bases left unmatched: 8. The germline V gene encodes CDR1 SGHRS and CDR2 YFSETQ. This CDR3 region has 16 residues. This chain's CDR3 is CASSPRLAGGHNEQFF. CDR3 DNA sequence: TGCGCCAGCAGCCCCCGCCTAGCGGGAGGACACAATGAGCAGTTCTTC.

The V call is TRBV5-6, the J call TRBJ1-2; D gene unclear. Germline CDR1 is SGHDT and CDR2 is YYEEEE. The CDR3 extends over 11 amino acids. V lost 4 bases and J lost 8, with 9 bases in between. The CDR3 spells CASSLEEGYTF. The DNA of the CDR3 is TGTGCCAGCAGCCTAGAGGAGGGCTACACCTTC.

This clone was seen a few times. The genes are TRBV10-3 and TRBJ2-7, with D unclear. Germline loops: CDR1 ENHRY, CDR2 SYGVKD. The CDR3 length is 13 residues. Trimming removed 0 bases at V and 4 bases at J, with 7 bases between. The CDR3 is CAISESNSYEQYV. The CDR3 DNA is TGTGCCATCAGTGAGTCGAACAGTTACGAGCAGTACGTC.

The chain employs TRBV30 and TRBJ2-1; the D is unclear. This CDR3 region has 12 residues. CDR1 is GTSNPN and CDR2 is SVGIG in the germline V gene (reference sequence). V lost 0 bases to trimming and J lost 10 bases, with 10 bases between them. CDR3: CAWSVQSAEQFF. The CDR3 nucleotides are TGTGCCTGGAGTGTACAGTCCGCCGAGCAGTTCTTC.

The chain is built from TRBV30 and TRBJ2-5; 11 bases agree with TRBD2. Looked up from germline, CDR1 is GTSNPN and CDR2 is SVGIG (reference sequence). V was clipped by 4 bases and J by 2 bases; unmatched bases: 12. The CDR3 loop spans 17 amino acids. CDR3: CAWNTRGTSGAQETQYF. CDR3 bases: TGTGCCTGGAACACACGCGGGACTAGCGGAGCACAAGAGACCCAGTACTTC.

The CDR3 sequence: CASSPPGTEDLGELFF. The CDR3 DNA follows: TGTGCCAGCAGCCCACCCGGGACAGAGGACCTCGGGGAGCTGTTTTTT. The chain has TRBV7-9 and TRBJ2-2; TRBD1 matches 7 bases. J gave up 7 bases and V 5 bases, and 13 bases lay outside the gene matches. The CDR3 runs 16 residues. In germline, CDR1 is SEHNR, CDR2 FQNEAQ (reference sequence).

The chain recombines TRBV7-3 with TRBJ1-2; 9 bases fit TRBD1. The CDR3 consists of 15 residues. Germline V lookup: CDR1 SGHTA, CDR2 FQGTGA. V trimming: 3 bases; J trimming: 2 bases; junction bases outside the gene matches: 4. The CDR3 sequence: CASSLSGQGNYGYTF. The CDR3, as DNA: TGTGCCAGCAGCTTGTCGGGACAGGGCAACTATGGCTACACCTTC.

The CDR3 sequence is CASSPTSGVYEQYF. The CDR3 nucleotides are TGTGCCAGCAGCCCGACTAGCGGGGTCTACGAGCAGTACTTC. The rearrangement uses TRBV5-4 and TRBJ2-7, with 11 bases that match TRBD2. CDR3 size: 14 residues. Germline V gene data show CDR1 as SGHNT and CDR2 as YYREEE (reference sequence). V trimming: 4 bases; J trimming: 3 bases; junction bases outside the gene matches: 3.

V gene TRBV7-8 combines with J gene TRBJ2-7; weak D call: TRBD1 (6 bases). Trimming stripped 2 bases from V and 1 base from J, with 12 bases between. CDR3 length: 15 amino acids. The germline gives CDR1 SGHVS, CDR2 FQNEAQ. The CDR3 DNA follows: TGTGCCAGCAGCTTACCCCCAGGGGCTTCCTACGAGCAGTACGTC. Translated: CASSLPPGASYEQYV.

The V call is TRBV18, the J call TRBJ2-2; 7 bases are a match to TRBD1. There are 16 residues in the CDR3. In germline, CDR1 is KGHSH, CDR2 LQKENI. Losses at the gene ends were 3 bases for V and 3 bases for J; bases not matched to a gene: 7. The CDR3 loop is CASSPRTGEDTGELFF. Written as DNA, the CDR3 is TGTGCCAGCTCACCGAGGACAGGAGAGGACACCGGGGAGCTGTTTTTT.

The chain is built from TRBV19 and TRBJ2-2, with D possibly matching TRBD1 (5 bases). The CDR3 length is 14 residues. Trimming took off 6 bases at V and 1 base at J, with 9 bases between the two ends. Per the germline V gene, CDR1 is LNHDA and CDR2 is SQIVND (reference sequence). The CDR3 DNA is TGTGCCAGTAGAACTACAGGGAACACCGGGGAGCTGTTTTTT. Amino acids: CASRTTGNTGELFF.

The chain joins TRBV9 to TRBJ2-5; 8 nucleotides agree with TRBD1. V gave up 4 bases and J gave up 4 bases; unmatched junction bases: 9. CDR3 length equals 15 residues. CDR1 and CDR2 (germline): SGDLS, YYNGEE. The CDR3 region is CASSRAGTGGETQYF. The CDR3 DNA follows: TGTGCCAGCAGCAGAGCAGGGACAGGTGGAGAGACCCAGTACTTC.

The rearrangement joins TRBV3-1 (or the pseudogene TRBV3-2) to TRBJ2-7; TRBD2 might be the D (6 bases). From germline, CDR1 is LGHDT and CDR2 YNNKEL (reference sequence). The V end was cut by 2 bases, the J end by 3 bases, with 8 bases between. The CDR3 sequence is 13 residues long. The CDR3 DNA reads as TGTGCCAGCAGCCAACTAGCGTACTACGAGCAGTACGTC. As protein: CASSQLAYYEQYV.

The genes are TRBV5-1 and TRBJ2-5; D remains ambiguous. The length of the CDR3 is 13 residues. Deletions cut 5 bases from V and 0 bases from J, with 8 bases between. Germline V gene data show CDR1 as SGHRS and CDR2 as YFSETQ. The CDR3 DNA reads TGCGCCAGCAGGGCCTCGAACCAAGAGACCCAGTACTTC. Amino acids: CASRASNQETQYF.

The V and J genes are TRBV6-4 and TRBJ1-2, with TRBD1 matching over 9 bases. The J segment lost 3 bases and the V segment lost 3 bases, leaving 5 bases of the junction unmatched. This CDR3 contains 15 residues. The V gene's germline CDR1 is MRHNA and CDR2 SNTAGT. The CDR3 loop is CASSESGTGYYGYTF. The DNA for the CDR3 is TGTGCCAGCAGTGAGTCCGGGACAGGGTACTATGGCTACACCTTC.

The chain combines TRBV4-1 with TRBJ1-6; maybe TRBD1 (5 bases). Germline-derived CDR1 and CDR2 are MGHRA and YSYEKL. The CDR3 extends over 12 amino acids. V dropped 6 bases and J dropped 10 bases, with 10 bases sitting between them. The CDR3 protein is CASSDSGSPLHF. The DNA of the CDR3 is TGCGCCAGCAGTGACAGTGGATCACCCCTCCACTTT.

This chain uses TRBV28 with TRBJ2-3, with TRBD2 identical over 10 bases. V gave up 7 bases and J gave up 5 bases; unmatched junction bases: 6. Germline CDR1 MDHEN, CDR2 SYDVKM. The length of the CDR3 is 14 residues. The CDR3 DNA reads TGTGCCAGCAAAAGCGGGGGGGCCAGAGATACGCAGTATTTT. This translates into CASKSGGARDTQYF. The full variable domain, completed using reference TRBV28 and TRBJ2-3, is DVKVTQSSRYLVKRTGEKVFLECVQDMDHENMFWYRQDPGLGLRLIYFSYDVKMKEKGDIPEGYSVSREKKERFSLILESASTNQTSMYLCASKSGGARDTQYFGPGTRLTVL.

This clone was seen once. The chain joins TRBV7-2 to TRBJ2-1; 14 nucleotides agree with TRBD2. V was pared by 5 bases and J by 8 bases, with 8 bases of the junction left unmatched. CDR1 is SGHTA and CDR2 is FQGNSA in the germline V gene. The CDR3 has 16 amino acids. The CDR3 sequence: CASSLTPGLAGDEQFF. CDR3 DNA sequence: TGTGCCAGCAGCCTAACCCCGGGACTAGCGGGAGATGAGCAGTTCTTC.

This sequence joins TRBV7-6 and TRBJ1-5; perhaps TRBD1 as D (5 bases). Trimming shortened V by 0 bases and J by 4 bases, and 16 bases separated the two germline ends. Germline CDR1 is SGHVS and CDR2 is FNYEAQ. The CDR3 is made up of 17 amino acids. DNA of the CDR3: TGTGCCAGCAGCTTAGCAGTTGGGGCAGTAGATAATCAGCCCCAGCATTTT. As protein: CASSLAVGAVDNQPQHF.

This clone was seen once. The CDR3 spells CASSMGQSGQPQHF. For the CDR3, the DNA is TGTGCCAGTAGTATGGGACAGTCAGGTCAGCCCCAGCATTTT. The rearrangement uses TRBV19 and TRBJ1-5, with TRBD1 identical over 7 bases. This CDR3 comprises 14 residues. Germline V lookup: CDR1 LNHDA, CDR2 SQIVND (reference sequence). V trimming: 3 bases; J trimming: 6 bases; junction bases outside the gene matches: 5.

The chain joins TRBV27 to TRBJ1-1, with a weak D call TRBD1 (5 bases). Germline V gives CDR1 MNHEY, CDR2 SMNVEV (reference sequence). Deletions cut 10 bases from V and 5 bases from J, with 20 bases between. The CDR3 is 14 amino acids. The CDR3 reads CATRSSGAITEAFF. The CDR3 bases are TGTGCCACTAGGTCGTCTGGGGCGATTACTGAAGCTTTCTTT.

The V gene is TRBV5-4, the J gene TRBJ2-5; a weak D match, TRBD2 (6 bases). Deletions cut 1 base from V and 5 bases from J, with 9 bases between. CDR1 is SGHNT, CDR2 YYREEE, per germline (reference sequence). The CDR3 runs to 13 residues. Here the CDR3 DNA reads TGTGCCAGCAGCTTGTCGGGGGTGGAGACCCAGTACTTC. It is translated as CASSLSGVETQYF.